This T cell receptor beta chain was found in a study of blood T cell repertoires in COVID-19. About the research overall: Researchers got acute and convalescent COVID-19 samples from the United States, Italy and Spain. T cells, B-cell-depleted T cells, or PBMCs supplied cDNA or gDNA.

Only a few counts were recorded for this clone. Generated by immunoSEQ multiplex PCR, the TCRdb table keeps only in-frame clones and is missing some. This sample has approximately 60,000 clones; roughly four fifths occur once, and the top ten carry about 15%. Germline CDR1 and CDR2: SGHTA and FQGTGA. The CDR3 covers 14 residues. V was shortened by 7 bases and J by 2 bases, with 11 bases between the two germline ends. The TCR sequence derives from an elderly man with acute or convalescent COVID-19. The sequencing input was peripheral blood. This chain uses TRBV7-3 with TRBJ2-2; D not resolved. CDR3 sequence (DNA): TGTGCCAGCAAACCGACAATAAACACCGGGGAGCTGTTTTTT. Residues: CASKPTINTGELFF.